These 11 T cell receptor beta chains were all obtained from the same sample, sequenced in a study of early T cells in non-severe SARS-CoV-2 infection. TCRdb re-called the 5' RACE reads with MiXCR, one entry per CDR3 protein. The sample lists some 45,000 distinct CDR3 sequences, roughly 4% seen once, with about 2.9% in the top ten. Material: whole blood. All receptors derive from an adult who was a healthcare worker with PCR-confirmed SARS-CoV-2 infection or an uninfected control (not recorded which).

The chain combines TRBV10-3 with TRBJ2-3; 9 nucleotides agree with TRBD1. The germline V gene encodes CDR1 ENHRY and CDR2 SYGVKD. With 2 bases clipped from V and 3 bases from J, the junction kept 6 bases outside the gene matches. This CDR3 is built from 16 residues. The CDR3 DNA sequence: TGTGCCATCAGTGAGGCGGGACAGGGATCAACAGATACGCAGTATTTT. As protein: CAISEAGQGSTDTQYF.

This clonotype has ten or more counts. The gene calls are TRBV9 and TRBJ2-1; 15 nucleotides agree with TRBD2. The germline gives CDR1 SGDLS, CDR2 YYNGEE. The junction had 10 bases not matched to a gene; V was cut back by 4 bases and J by 5 bases. CDR3 length: 18 residues. Written as DNA, the CDR3 is TGTGCCAGCAGCTTCTTCGGGACTAGCGGGGGGCGGGACAATGAGCAGTTCTTC. This codes for CASSFFGTSGGRDNEQFF.

This clonotype was counted many times. The genes are TRBV6-5 and TRBJ2-7; TRBD1 might be the D (6 bases). The CDR3 is made up of 13 amino acids. V dropped 5 bases and J dropped 5 bases, with 13 bases sitting between them. The V gene's germline CDR1 is MNHEY and CDR2 SVGAGI. CDR3 DNA: TGTGCCAGCAGTCTCTACGGGACAAACGAGCAGTACTTC. Translation gives CASSLYGTNEQYF.

The table lists this clonotype with many counts. The chain is built from TRBV29-1 and TRBJ1-2; D gene unclear. The germline V and J ends were trimmed by 6 bases and 0 bases, with 11 bases remaining between them. The CDR3 contains 13 residues. Germline lookup yields CDR1 SQVTM and CDR2 ANQGSEA. CDR3 DNA: TGCAGCGTGACCTTTTCTACTAACTATGGCTACACCTTC. Translating gives CSVTFSTNYGYTF.

This clonotype has at least ten counts. The chain employs TRBV6-1 and TRBJ2-6; D unresolved. CDR3 length: 15 residues. Germline CDR1 reads MNHNS; CDR2 reads SASEGT. Trimming took off 1 base at V and 0 bases at J, with 4 bases between the two ends. The CDR3 bases are TGTGCCAGCAGTGAAGGGGGCTCTGGGGCCAACGTCCTGACTTTC. Translation gives CASSEGGSGANVLTF.

In its sample, this clonotype was seen many times. The chain is built from TRBV18 and TRBJ1-5; no definite D call. This CDR3 is 15 amino acids long. Looked up from germline, CDR1 is KGHSH and CDR2 is LQKENI. V lost 2 bases and J 7 bases, leaving 15 bases between the germline ends. CDR3 protein: CASSPTQVAGQPQHF. The CDR3 DNA reads as TGTGCCAGCTCACCAACGCAGGTAGCAGGACAGCCCCAGCATTTT.

V usage is TRBV28 and J usage is TRBJ1-5; 10 bases are shared with TRBD1. The V and J ends lost 6 bases and 7 bases, in that order; junction bases with no gene match: 9. Germline assignment: CDR1 MDHEN and CDR2 SYDVKM. CDR3 length: 15 residues. The CDR3 is CASSYRDRGRQPQHF. The CDR3, as DNA: TGTGCCAGCAGCTACCGGGACAGGGGTCGCCAGCCCCAGCATTTT.

This clonotype was seen repeatedly, ten times or more. The V and J genes are TRBV7-6 and TRBJ2-1; 7 nucleotides align to TRBD1. V lost 5 bases and J lost 7; bases outside the gene matches: 2. The CDR3 runs to 12 residues. CDR1 is SGHVS and CDR2 is FNYEAQ in the germline V gene. The CDR3 reads CASSPDRNEQFF. DNA for the CDR3: TGTGCCAGCAGCCCGGACAGGAATGAGCAGTTCTTC. The entire variable domain, with the rest obtained from reference TRBV7-6 and TRBJ2-1, is as follows: GAGVSQSPRYKVTKRGQDVALRCDPISGHVSLYWYRQALGQGPEFLTYFNYEAQQDKSGLPNDRFSAERPEGSISTLTIQRTEQRDSAMYRCASSPDRNEQFFGPGTRLTVL.

The V call is TRBV6-6, the J call TRBJ2-5; D call uncertain. The CDR3 runs to 15 residues. Deletions cut 6 bases from V and 1 base from J, with 15 bases between. Germline V gene lookup returns CDR1 MNHNY and CDR2 SVGAGI (reference sequence). The CDR3 DNA follows: TGTGCCAGCAGCCAACATCTTGACATCCAAGAGACCCAGTACTTC. Residues: CASSQHLDIQETQYF.

This chain links TRBV15 with TRBJ2-6, with D possibly matching TRBD2 (6 bases). This CDR3 contains 16 residues. Trimming stripped 5 bases from V and 2 bases from J, with 13 bases between. Germline assignment: CDR1 LNHNV and CDR2 YYDKDF (reference sequence). The CDR3 spells CATSAEGGTGANVLTF. The CDR3 nucleotides are TGTGCCACCAGCGCGGAGGGCGGGACTGGGGCCAACGTCCTGACTTTC. Supplemented by reference TRBV15 and TRBJ2-6, the full variable domain reads DAMVIQNPRYQVTQFGKPVTLSCSQTLNHNVMYWYQQKSSQAPKLLFHYYDKDFNNEADTPDNFQSRRPNTSFCFLDIRSPGLGDTAMYLCATSAEGGTGANVLTFGAGSRLTVL.

V gene TRBV2 combines with J gene TRBJ2-4; no reliable D call. This CDR3 contains 14 residues. V was shortened by 2 bases and J by 0 bases, with 5 bases between the two germline ends. Per the germline V gene, CDR1 is SNHLY and CDR2 is FYNNEI. CDR3: CASSELLAKNIQYF. The CDR3 nucleotides read TGTGCCAGCAGTGAACTGCTAGCCAAAAACATTCAGTACTTC.